This T cell receptor beta chain derives from a study of shared clonotypes between healthy human individuals (dated by TCRdb to 2019 to 2021). Context from the whole study: A couple of women and a few men aged 18 to 49 years were included in the cohort. For each donor, CD4 naive and CD4 memory were each run on three plates, CD8 naive on two plates, and CD8 memory on one plate. Blood TCR repertoires of 5 or 6 healthy adults were deeply sequenced to estimate repertoire size and the extent of clonotype sharing between individuals. To increase sequencing depth and limit assay-specific biases, TCR repertoire library preparation and sequencing were carried out by different laboratories using diverse techniques. Each donor's leukapheresis produced roughly between roughly 0.85 and 10 billion PBMCs. Study-wide findings and limitations: Across a handful of donors, about 5% of naive CD4, 3% to 3.5% of naive CD8, approximately 2.5% of memory CD4, and 0.4% of memory CD8 clonotypes were shared. Pairwise subsampling indicated that sequencing depth was expected to affect the degree of clonotype sharing among donors. Incomplete sequencing was indicated by rarefaction of sorted-subset datasets, despite the large sequencing depth. Because the study included a small number of donors, the genetic and exposure-history diversity represented was limited. Higher generation probabilities were observed for clonotypes shared by all four sorted-subset donors than for non-shared clonotypes. Naive subsets generally had larger estimated clonotype richness than memory subsets did. Sampling was restricted to blood, and TCR repertoires in tissue are likely to differ from TCR repertoires in blood.

Using the deep immunoSEQ assay, TCR CDR3 regions were amplified from genomic DNA by multiplex PCR. For each cell subset, the extracted genomic DNA was distributed evenly across all wells of several immunoSEQ 96-well plates, and each plate served as one replicate. For sorted subsets, about 200 ng genomic DNA, equal to tens of thousands of T cell genomes, was loaded into each replicate PCR. The purified libraries were quantified using a Qubit 3.0 fluorometer, sized with a Bioanalyzer 2100, and then quantified again using the KAPA Library Quantification kit. Every immunoSEQ 96-well plate was sequenced on a separate single-read 150-cycle Illumina NextSeq 550 flow cell. On the study's bioinformatics: Because the immunoSEQ output included only junctional sequences and no quality scores, the filtering could not be the same as the filtering used for full-length reads. To assign V/J genes and CDR3, sequences were annotated against IMGT germline references using PyIR, a Python wrapper for IgBLAST v1.9. Any read was removed if the V/J assignment was weak (E-value above 1e-6), the CDR3 was missing, or the read contained stop codons, out-of-frame junctions, or ambiguous translated residues. V3J clonotypes were defined as sequences sharing the same inferred V gene, J gene, and CDR3 amino acid sequence. The percentage overlap between two repertoires was calculated by dividing the number of shared unique clonotypes by the size of the smaller repertoire. Three approaches were used to assess repertoire richness: RTK rarefaction, the Chao1 estimator, and Recon v2.1 estimates of unobserved clonotypes. For all TCRbeta clonotypes obtained by the gDNA method from a handful of donors, generation probabilities were computed with OLGA. TCRdb re-hosts the immuneACCESS table, in-frame sequences only. Its copies lack some clones; in the studies checked, an unresolved V gene accounts for under half of them, and the cause for the rest is not known. V and J calls and clone size are as listed in that table; D and trimming were resolved from the DNA. The sample table contains some 2.1 million clones; only one count was recorded for over 85% of them. The top ten clones comprise around 0.13% of the sample.

Donors were healthy HIV-negative adults with no recently reported acute infections or vaccinations. Every donor was a Caucasian adult living in Nashville, Tennessee, USA. CD4+ T cells were enriched by magnetic negative selection; naive cells were then positively selected on CD45RA, and the negative fraction formed the memory subset. Blood was collected by leukapheresis, and PBMCs were isolated by Ficoll-Histopaque density gradient centrifugation and then cryopreserved in liquid nitrogen vapor phase. Analytical flow cytometry was used to check the purity and quantity of every magnetically sorted T cell population. Genomic DNA was isolated from each sorted fraction and quantified by UV absorbance on a Nanodrop 2000c. The sample holds one count of this clone. What this receptor recognizes is not known. No much larger clone is present one base from it, and per-base qualities are unavailable. V loses 6 bases at its end and J loses 8 bases; junction bases beyond the gene matches: 5. For CDR1 and CDR2, the germline V gene (reference sequence) lists DFQATT and SNEGSKA. From its cysteine to its phenylalanine, the CDR3 spans 11 amino acids. Only the CDR3 part of the read is kept: 33 bases, read in frame from the first base.

Sequencing was done on a sample of naive CD4+ T cells sorted from blood. The sample's cell subset or site label, in plain terms: CD45RA+ positively selected. The source is a man in his late teens or twenties in good health. This chain joins TRBV20-1 to TRBJ1-2; 8 bases in the junction line up with TRBD1. CDR3 region: CSASQGVGYTF. Read as DNA, the sequence is TGCAGTGCCTCACAGGGGGTCGGCTACACCTTC.